This entry describes one TCR beta chain. This sample stems from a study of blood T cell repertoires in COVID-19. About the study: PBMCs, B-cell-depleted T cells, or T cells were the source of the cDNA or gDNA that made up the material.

The CDR3 extends over 12 amino acids. V was shortened by 4 bases and J by 7 bases, with 8 bases between the two germline ends. Original processing methods: Reference gene primer amplification in the assay estimated nucleated cell counts. Sequencing used immunoSEQ multiplex PCR; TCRdb keeps in-frame clones, though not all of them. The DNA gave D and trimming, while V, J and clone size come from that table. The table has fewer than 300,000 clones, under 90% seen once. The source material was peripheral blood. This TCR was recovered from a woman aged 60-75 years with active or convalescent COVID-19. The rearrangement joins TRBV12-3 or TRBV12-4 to TRBJ2-1; D is undetermined. The CDR3 DNA follows: TGTGCCAGCAGTTCCCTAGTAAATGAGCAGTTCTTC. This codes for CASSSLVNEQFF.